The T cell receptor (beta chain) under discussion was sequenced for a study of blood T cells in healthy people across ages. The second PCR ran about 6 to 11 cycles with a sample-barcoded 5' primer and J-beta primers. Tags on each cDNA molecule came from a template-switch adaptor with 12 random nucleotides. One entry per CDR3 protein results from TCRdb running MiXCR on the 5' RACE reads. This sample has over 1,200,000 distinct CDR3 sequences; 55% to 75% occur once, and the top ten carry over 5.5%. Trimming cost V 0 bases and J 4 bases, with 9 bases left between them. CDR1 is MGHRA, CDR2 YSYEKL, per germline. The CDR3 length is 15 residues. Study results and limitations: It was the long-lived donors that had more naive CD4+ cells and higher diversity than aged donors.

Note on this clonotype: Antigen: not known.

The specimen sequenced was blood. The receptor was derived from a man younger than 35 in good health. The rearrangement uses TRBV4-1 and TRBJ2-2; D is possibly TRBD2 (5 bases). The CDR3 here is CASSQDSRATGELFF. Written as DNA, the CDR3 is TGCGCCAGCAGCCAAGATTCGAGGGCCACCGGGGAGCTGTTTTTT.